This TCR beta chain was observed in a study of PD-L1 blockade in urothelial cancer. About the research overall: Blood analyses occurred 3 weeks (second dose) and 6 weeks post treatment start.

TCR analog templates of synthetic origin were spiked into each PCR. Some clones are missing from TCRdb's copy, which holds only in-frame ones; the method was immunoSEQ multiplex PCR. The sample shows about 90,000 clones, roughly 85% of them seen only once. Sample time point: peripheral blood 6 weeks after treatment start. Study-wide findings and caveats: Pretreatment TCR clonality in blood, when below the median, was predictive of better survival. Larger 3-week expansion of tumor-associated blood clones was seen in durable-benefit patients.

Of note for this clone: No antigen is known for it.

The length of the CDR3 is 13 residues. V lost 6 bases to trimming and J lost 2 bases, with 9 bases between them. Germline loops: CDR1 SNHLY, CDR2 FYNNEI. Here the sequenced sample was PBMCs, taken around atezolizumab (anti-PD-L1) treatment. J is TRBJ2-3 and V is TRBV2, with a possible D match to TRBD2 (5 bases). The source of this sequence is a man aged 65 to 85 with urothelial cancer. The CDR3 DNA sequence: TGTGCCAGCAGAGACGGGGTCACAGATACGCAGTATTTT. Protein sequence: CASRDGVTDTQYF.